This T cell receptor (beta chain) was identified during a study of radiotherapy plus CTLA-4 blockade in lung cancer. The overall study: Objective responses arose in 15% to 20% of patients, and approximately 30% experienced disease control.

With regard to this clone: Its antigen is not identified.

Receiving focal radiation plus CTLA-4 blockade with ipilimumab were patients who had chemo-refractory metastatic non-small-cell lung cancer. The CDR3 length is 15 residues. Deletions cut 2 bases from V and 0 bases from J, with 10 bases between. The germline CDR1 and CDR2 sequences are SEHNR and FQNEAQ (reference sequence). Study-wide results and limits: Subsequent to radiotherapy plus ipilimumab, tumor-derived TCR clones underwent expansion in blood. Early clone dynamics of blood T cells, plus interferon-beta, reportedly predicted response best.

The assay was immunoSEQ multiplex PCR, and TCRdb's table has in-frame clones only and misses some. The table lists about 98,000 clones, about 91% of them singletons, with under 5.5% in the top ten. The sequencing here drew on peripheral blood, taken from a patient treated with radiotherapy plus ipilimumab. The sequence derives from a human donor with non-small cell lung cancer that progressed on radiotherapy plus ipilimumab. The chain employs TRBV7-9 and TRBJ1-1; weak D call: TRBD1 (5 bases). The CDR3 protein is CASSLTGKMNTEAFF. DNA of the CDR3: TGTGCCAGCAGCTTAACAGGAAAAATGAACACTGAAGCTTTCTTT.